This T cell receptor (beta chain) is from a study of blood T cell repertoires in COVID-19. Study-level information: Sources were T cells, B-cell-depleted T cells, or PBMCs; the material itself was cDNA or gDNA.

Recruits, aged roughly 18 to 90 years, lived in 24 US areas. Cohort 3 recovered donors had two negative PCRs, clearance, or symptom resolution. The CDR3 covers 11 residues. The germline V gene encodes CDR1 SQVTM and CDR2 ANQGSEA. Trimming pared 4 bases from V and 6 bases from J, leaving 9 bases between. Under the authors' procedure: Scientists estimated how many nucleated cells there were by amplifying reference gene primers. The repertoire was sequenced with immunoSEQ multiplex PCR; TCRdb's copy has only in-frame clones and lacks some. V, J and clone size reflect that table, while D and trimming were determined from the DNA. The sample has around 260,000 clones, 90% seen once; the top ten hold around 1.1%.

The receptor was derived from a woman aged 25 to 39 who had recovered from COVID-19. V and J are TRBV29-1 and TRBJ1-1; the D gene is possibly TRBD1 (5 bases). Source material: PBMCs or T cells enriched from blood (not recorded which). CDR3 DNA: TGCAGCGTTGGACAGTCTCCTGAAGCTTTCTTT. This gives the protein CSVGQSPEAFF.